The T cell receptor (beta chain) described here comes from a study of T cells in Graves' hyperthyroidism and ophthalmopathy. RNA transcripts provided the source from which TCR beta CDR3 regions were amplified. Researchers ran a first-round RT-PCR on the TCR CDR3 using the HTBI primer set. TCRdb ran MiXCR on the multiplex PCR reads and lists one entry per CDR3 protein. The sample consists of approximately 690,000 distinct CDR3 sequences, approximately 15% of them appearing once. Germline V gene lookup returns CDR1 DFQATT and CDR2 SNEGSKA (reference sequence). The CDR3 runs to 15 residues. J lost 9 bases, V lost 0 bases, and 5 bases had no gene match.

This TCR came from a woman aged 50 to 65 with Graves' ophthalmopathy. The chain carries TRBV20-1 and TRBJ2-1, with TRBD2 matching 13 bases. Sequencing was performed on blood. The chain's CDR3 is CSARDPLAGGIEQFF. The DNA for the CDR3 is TGCAGTGCTAGAGACCCACTAGCGGGAGGGATTGAGCAGTTCTTC.